This T cell receptor (beta chain) comes out of a study of blood T cell repertoires in COVID-19 (dated by TCRdb to 2020 to 2022). Study-wide context: The collaborator samples originated in the United States, Italy and Spain and spanned the acute and convalescent phases of COVID-19. The material from the prospective study consisted of cDNA or gDNA derived from T cells, B-cell-depleted T cells, or PBMCs. The dataset comprised deeply sampled blood TCRbeta repertoires from subjects exposed to, actively infected with, or recovered from COVID-19. A freely available public database, intended as a resource for researchers studying the immune response to SARS-CoV-2, is where the repertoires were released. Samples were obtained from the ongoing ImmuneRACE study (first 160 participants) and from over 1,000 subjects provided by 6 global collaborators. The sample metadata nearly always contained a de-identified subject ID, COVID-19 status, age in years and sex. Where HLA class I and class II types were available, the types were taken from metadata supplied by the sample provider, not from assay-based typing. The study at large found these results: The amount of clinical and demographic metadata varied by source and participant and was provided uncurated.

The immunoSEQ Assay, a bias-controlled multiplex PCR, was used to amplify TCRbeta CDR3 regions from genomic DNA. The authors' pipeline ran thus. The number of nucleated cells in each sample was estimated by amplification of reference gene primers within the assay. To quantify the absolute abundance of each unique TCRbeta CDR3 rearrangement, sequence reads were collapsed and filtered. For each sample, productive Simpson clonality was calculated as the square root of Simpson's diversity index across productive rearrangements. Held by TCRdb, this immuneACCESS table contains in-frame sequences only and omits some clones. Under half of the omission traces to an unresolved V gene where checked; the cause of the rest is unknown. The DNA was the basis for D and trimming; V, J and clone size are from that table. The sample includes roughly 220,000 clones, with about four fifths observed a single time. The ten largest clones add up to about 6.6% of the sample.

As to this clone: The antigen this receptor binds is unknown. Base quality data are lacking; no much larger clone is found one base away.

V drops 6 bases and J drops 10 bases, leaving 16 bases in between. CDR1 and CDR2 are read off the germline V gene as MDHEN and SYDVKM. The CDR3 holds 12 amino acids from the cysteine to the phenylalanine. The sequence is cut down to CDR3 DNA, 36 bases in frame from base 1. Participants in the prospective study were enrolled through a virtual design, were aged about 18 to 100 years, and lived in roughly 25 United States geographic areas. In the prospective study, cohorts were assigned on the basis of participant-reported clinical history obtained from a screening survey and a study questionnaire. ImmuneRACE Cohort 3 recovered participants were defined by two consecutive negative NP/OP PCR tests, healthcare professional clearance, or symptom resolution. Each participant in the prospective study had whole blood, serum and a nasopharyngeal or oropharyngeal swab collected by mobile phlebotomists. Over a roughly 2-month period, participants in the prospective study had the option of providing additional blood draws and questionnaires. Before DNA extraction, prospective study blood samples were shipped either frozen or at room temperature.

Recombination joined TRBV28 with TRBJ2-7; the D gene is perhaps TRBD1, from 5 matching bases. Sequencing input: PBMCs or T cells enriched from blood (not recorded which). The sequence was collected from a woman between 40 and 50 years old who had recovered from COVID-19. The DNA sequence follows: TGTGCCAGCAGCCTTAGGGGTGAAAGTCAGTACTTC. It specifies CASSLRGESQYF.